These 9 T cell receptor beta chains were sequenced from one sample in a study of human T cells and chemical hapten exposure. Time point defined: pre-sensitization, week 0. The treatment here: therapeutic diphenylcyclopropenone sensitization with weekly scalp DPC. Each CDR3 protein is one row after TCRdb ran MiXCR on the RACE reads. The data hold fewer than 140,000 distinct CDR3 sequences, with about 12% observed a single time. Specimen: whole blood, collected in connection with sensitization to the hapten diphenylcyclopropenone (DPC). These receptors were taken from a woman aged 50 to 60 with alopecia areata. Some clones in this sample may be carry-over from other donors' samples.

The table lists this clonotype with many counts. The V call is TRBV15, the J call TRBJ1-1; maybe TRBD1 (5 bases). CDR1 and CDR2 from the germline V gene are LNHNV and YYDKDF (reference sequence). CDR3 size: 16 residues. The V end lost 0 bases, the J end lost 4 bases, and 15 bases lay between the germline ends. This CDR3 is CATSRDAGPGSTEAFF. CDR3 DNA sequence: TGTGCCACCAGCAGAGATGCGGGTCCAGGGAGCACTGAAGCTTTCTTT.

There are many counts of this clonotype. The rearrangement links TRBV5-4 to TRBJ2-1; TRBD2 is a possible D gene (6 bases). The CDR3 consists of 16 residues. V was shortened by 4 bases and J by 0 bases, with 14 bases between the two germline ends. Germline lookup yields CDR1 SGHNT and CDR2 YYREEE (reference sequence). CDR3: CASSEGGVRSYNEQFF. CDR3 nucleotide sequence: TGTGCCAGCAGCGAAGGCGGGGTACGCTCCTACAATGAGCAGTTCTTC.

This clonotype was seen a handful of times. The CDR3 DNA reads as TGCGCCAGCAGCTTGGCCAGCAGTACTGGTAATTCACCCCTCCACTTT. Encoded protein: CASSLASSTGNSPLHF. The V and J genes are TRBV5-1 and TRBJ1-6; no reliable D call. This CDR3 region has 16 residues. Per the germline V gene, CDR1 is SGHRS and CDR2 is YFSETQ. The ends were cut back, 0 bases at V and 6 bases at J, with 13 bases in the middle.

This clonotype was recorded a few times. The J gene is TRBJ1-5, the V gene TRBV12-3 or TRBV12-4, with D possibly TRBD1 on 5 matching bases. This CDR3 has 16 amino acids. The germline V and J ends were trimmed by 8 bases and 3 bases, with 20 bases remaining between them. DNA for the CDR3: TGTGCCAGCGGGGCCCAGTGGGGGGGTAACAATCAGCCCCAGCATTTT. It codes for CASGAQWGGNNQPQHF.

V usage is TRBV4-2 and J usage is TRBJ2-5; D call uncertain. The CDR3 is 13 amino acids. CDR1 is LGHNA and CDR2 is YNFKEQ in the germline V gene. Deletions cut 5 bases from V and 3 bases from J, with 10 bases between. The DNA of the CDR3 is TGTGCCAGCAGCAGAACTCGAGAAGAGACCCAGTACTTC. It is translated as CASSRTREETQYF.

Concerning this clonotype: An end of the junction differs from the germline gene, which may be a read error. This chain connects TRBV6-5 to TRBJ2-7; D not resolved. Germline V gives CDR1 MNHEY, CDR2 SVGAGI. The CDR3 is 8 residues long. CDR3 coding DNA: TGTGCCAGCACTCGCCCCCGCTTC. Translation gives CASTRPRF.

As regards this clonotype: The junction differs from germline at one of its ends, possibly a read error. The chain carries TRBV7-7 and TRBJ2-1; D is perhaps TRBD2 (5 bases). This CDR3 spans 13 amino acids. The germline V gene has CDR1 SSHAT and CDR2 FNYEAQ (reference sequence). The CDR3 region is CASSLGSNNEQFF. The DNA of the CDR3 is TGTGCTAGCAGCTTAGGGAGTAACAATGAGCAGTTCTTC.

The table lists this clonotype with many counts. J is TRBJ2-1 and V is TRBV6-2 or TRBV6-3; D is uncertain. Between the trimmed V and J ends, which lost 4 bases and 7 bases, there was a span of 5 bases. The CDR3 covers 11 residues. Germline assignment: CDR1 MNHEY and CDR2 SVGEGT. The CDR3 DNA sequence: TGTGCCAGCAGTTGGGGAAATGAGCAGTTCTTC. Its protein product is CASSWGNEQFF.

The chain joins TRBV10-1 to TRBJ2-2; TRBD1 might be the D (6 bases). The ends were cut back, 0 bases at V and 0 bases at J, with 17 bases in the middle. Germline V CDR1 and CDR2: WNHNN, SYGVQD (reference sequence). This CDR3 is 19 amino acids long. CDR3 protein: CASSESLNPGTTNTGELFF. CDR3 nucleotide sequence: TGCGCCAGCAGTGAGTCCCTTAATCCCGGGACAACGAACACCGGGGAGCTGTTTTTT.